The source of this TCR beta chain is a study of T cell responses to AZD1222 COVID-19 vaccine. Trimming removed 5 bases from V and 2 bases from J; junction bases left unmatched: 6. From germline, CDR1 is SSHAT and CDR2 FNYEAQ (reference sequence). CDR3 length: 15 amino acids. Profiling relied on immunoSEQ multiplex PCR, and the TCRdb table lists in-frame clones only, not all of them. Of fewer than 110,000 clones in the sample, 87% were seen once. The sequences come from peripheral blood, collected 28 days after the second AZD1222 dose. The chain employs TRBV7-7 and TRBJ2-3, with 8 bases aligning to TRBD1. The sequence came from an adult who received the AZD1222 COVID-19 vaccine. The chain's CDR3 is CASSRTGTPTDTQYF. CDR3 sequence (DNA): TGTGCCAGCAGCCGGACAGGGACCCCCACAGATACGCAGTATTTT.